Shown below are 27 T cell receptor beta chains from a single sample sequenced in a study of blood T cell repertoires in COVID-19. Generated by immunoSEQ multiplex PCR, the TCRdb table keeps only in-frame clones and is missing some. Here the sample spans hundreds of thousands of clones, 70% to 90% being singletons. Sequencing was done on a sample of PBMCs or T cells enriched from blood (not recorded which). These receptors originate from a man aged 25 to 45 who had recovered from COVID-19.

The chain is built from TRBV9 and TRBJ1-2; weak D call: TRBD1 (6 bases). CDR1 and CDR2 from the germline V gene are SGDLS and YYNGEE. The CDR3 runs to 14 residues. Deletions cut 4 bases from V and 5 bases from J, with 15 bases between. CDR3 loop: CASSTQGMGYGYTF. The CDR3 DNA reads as TGTGCCAGCAGCACACAGGGTATGGGATATGGCTACACCTTC.

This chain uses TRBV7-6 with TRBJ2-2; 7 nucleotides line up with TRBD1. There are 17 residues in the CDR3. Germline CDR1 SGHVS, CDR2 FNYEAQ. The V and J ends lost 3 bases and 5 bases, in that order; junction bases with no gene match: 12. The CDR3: CASSFITTGSLTGELFF. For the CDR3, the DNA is TGTGCCAGCAGCTTTATTACGACAGGGTCGTTGACCGGGGAGCTGTTTTTT.

This CDR3 reads CASSRTPGLGSSGEQYF. As DNA, the CDR3 is TGCGCCAGCAGCCGTACTCCGGGACTAGGAAGCTCGGGCGAGCAGTACTTC. The chain combines TRBV4-1 with TRBJ2-7; 8 nucleotides align to TRBD2. With V trimmed by 4 bases and J by 6 bases, 17 bases remained unmatched. Germline CDR1 is MGHRA and CDR2 is YSYEKL. This CDR3 has 17 residues.

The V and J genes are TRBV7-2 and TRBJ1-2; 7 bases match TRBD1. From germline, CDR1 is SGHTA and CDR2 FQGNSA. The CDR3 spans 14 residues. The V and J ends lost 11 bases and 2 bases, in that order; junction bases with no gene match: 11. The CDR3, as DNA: TGTGCCTCTAGGAGGCGGGACAGAAACTATGGCTACACCTTC. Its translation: CASRRRDRNYGYTF.

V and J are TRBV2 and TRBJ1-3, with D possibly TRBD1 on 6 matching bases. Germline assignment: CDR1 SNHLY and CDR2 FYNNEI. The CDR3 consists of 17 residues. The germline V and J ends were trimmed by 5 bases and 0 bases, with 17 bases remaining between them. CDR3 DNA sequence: TGTGCCAGCAGTTTAATTCGGACAGCGAGCTCTGGAAACACCATATATTTT. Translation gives CASSLIRTASSGNTIYF.

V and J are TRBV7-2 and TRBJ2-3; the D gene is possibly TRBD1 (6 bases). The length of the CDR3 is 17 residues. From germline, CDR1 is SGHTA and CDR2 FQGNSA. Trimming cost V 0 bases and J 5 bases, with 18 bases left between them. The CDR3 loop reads CASSLAPQGGRGDTQYF. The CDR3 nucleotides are TGTGCCAGCAGCTTAGCTCCTCAAGGGGGACGGGGAGATACGCAGTATTTT. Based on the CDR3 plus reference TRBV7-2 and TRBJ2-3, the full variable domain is GAGVSQSPSNKVTEKGKDVELRCDPISGHTALYWYRQSLGQGLEFLIYFQGNSAPDKSGLPSDRFSAERTGGSVSTLTIQRTQQEDSAVYLCASSLAPQGGRGDTQYFGPGTRLTVL.

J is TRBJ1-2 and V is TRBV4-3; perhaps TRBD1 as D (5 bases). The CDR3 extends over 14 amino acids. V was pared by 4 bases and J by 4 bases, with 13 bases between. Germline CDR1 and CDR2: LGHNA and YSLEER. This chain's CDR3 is CASSPHTGPYGYTF. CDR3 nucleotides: TGCGCCAGCAGCCCGCATACAGGTCCCTATGGCTACACCTTC.

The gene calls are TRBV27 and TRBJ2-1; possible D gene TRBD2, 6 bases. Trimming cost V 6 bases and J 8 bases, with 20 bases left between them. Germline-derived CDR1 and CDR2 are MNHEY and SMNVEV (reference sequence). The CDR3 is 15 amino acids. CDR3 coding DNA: TGTGCCAGCAGCCCCTCACGGGCGGGGTTGGATGAGCAGTTCTTC. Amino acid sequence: CASSPSRAGLDEQFF.

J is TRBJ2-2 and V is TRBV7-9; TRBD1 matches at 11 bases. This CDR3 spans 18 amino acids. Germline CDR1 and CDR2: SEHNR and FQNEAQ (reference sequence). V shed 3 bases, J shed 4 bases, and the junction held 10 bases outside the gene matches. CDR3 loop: CASSLLGGQGASTGELFF. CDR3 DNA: TGTGCCAGCAGCTTGCTGGGCGGACAGGGGGCGAGCACCGGGGAGCTGTTTTTT.

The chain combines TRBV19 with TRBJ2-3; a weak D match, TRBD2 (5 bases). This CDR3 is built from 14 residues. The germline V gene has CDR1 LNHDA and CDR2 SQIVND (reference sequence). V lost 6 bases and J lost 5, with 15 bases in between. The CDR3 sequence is CASRFMGGGDTQYF. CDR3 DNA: TGTGCCAGTAGATTTATGGGTGGAGGAGATACGCAGTATTTT.

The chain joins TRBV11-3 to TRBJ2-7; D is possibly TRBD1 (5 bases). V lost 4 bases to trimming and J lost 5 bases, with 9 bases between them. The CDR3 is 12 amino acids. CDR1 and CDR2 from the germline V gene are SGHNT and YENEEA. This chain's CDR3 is CASSSQGDEQYF. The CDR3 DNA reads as TGTGCCAGCAGCTCCCAGGGCGACGAGCAGTACTTC.

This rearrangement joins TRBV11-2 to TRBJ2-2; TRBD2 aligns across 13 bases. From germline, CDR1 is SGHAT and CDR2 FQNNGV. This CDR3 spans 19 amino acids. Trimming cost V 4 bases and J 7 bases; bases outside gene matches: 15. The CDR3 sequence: CASSSLRTSGSIEGGELFF. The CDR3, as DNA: TGTGCCAGCAGCTCTCTACGGACTAGCGGGAGCATCGAGGGCGGGGAGCTGTTTTTT.

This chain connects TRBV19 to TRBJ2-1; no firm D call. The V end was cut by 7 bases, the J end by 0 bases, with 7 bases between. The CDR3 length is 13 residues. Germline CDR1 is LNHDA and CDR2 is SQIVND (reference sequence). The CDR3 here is CASTPSSYNEQFF. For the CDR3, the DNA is TGTGCCAGTACCCCTAGCTCCTACAATGAGCAGTTCTTC.

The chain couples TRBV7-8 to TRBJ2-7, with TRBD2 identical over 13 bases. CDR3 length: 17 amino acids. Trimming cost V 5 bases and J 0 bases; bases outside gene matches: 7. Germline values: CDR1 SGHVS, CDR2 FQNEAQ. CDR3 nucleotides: TGTGCCAGCAGCCTAGGACTAGCGGGGGAGTACTCCTACGAGCAGTACTTC. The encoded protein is CASSLGLAGEYSYEQYF.

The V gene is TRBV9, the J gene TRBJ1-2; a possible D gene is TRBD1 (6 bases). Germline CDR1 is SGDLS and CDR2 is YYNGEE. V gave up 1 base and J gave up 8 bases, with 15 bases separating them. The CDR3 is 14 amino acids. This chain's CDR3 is CASSVTYGGPGYTF. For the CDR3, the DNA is TGTGCCAGCAGCGTAACTTACGGGGGGCCCGGCTACACCTTC.

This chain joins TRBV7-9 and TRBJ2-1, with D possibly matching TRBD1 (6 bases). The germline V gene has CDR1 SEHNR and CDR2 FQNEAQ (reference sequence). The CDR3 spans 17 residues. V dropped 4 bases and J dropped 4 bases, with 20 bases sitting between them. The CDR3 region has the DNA TGTGCCAGCAGCTACCCATTCCTTGGGGGCGGGTACAATGAGCAGTTCTTC. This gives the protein CASSYPFLGGGYNEQFF.

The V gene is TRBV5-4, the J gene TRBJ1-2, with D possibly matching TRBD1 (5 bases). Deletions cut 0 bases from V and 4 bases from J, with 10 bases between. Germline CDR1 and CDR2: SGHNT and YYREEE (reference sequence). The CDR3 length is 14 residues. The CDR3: CASSLDWGGYGYTF. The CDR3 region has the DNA TGTGCCAGCAGCTTGGATTGGGGCGGCTATGGCTACACCTTC.

CDR3 protein: CASSLVGRVEQYF. The CDR3, as DNA: TGTGCCAGCAGCTTGGTTGGCAGGGTCGAGCAGTACTTC. The chain employs TRBV5-6 and TRBJ2-7; the D gene is possibly TRBD1 (5 bases). Trimming left V 0 bases short and J 6 bases short, with 10 bases between. CDR3 length: 13 residues. CDR1 and CDR2 (germline): SGHDT, YYEEEE.

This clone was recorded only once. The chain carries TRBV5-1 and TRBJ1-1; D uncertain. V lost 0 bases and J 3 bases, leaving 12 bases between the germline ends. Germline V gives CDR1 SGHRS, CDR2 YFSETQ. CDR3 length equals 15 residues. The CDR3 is CASSLGPRKDTEAFF. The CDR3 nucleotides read TGCGCCAGCAGCTTGGGTCCGAGGAAGGACACTGAAGCTTTCTTT.

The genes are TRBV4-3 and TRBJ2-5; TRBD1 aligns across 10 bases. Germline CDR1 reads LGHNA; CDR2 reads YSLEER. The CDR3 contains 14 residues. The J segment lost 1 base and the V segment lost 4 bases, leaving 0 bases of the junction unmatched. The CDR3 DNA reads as TGCGCCAGCAGCCGGACAGGGGGCCAAGAGACCCAGTACTTC. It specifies CASSRTGGQETQYF.

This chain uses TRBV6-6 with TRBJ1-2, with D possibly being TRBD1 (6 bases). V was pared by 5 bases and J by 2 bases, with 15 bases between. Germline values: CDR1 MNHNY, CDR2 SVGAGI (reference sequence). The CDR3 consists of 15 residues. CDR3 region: CASSGGDTRNYGYTF. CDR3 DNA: TGTGCCAGCAGTGGTGGGGACACCCGAAACTATGGCTACACCTTC.

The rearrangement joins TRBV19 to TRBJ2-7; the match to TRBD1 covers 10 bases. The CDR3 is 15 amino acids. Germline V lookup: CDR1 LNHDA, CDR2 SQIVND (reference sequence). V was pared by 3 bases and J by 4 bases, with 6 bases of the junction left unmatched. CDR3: CASSMTGTGVYEQYF. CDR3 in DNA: TGTGCCAGTAGTATGACCGGGACAGGGGTATACGAGCAGTACTTC. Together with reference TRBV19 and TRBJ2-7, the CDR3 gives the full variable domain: DGGITQSPKYLFRKEGQNVTLSCEQNLNHDAMYWYRQDPGQGLRLIYYSQIVNDFQKGDIAEGYSVSREKKESFPLTVTSAQKNPTAFYLCASSMTGTGVYEQYFGPGTRLTVT.

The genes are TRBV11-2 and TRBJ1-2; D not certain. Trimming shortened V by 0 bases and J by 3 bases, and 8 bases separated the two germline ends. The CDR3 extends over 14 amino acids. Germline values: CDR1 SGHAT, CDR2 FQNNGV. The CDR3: CASSLDGSDYGYTF. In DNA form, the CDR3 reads TGTGCCAGCAGCTTAGACGGCAGCGACTATGGCTACACCTTC.

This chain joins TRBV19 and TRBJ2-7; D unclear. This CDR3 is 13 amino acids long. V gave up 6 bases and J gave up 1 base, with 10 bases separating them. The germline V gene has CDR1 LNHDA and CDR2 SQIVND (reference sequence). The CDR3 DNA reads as TGTGCCAGTAGCATTGGCATTTCCTACGAGCAGTACTTC. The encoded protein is CASSIGISYEQYF. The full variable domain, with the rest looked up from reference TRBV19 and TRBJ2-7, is DGGITQSPKYLFRKEGQNVTLSCEQNLNHDAMYWYRQDPGQGLRLIYYSQIVNDFQKGDIAEGYSVSREKKESFPLTVTSAQKNPTAFYLCASSIGISYEQYFGPGTRLTVT.

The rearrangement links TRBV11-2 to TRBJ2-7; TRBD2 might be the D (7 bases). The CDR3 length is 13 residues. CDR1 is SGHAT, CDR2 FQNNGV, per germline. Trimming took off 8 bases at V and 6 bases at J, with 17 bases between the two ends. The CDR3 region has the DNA TGTGCCAGCGGGGGGGGCCTTCACTCCGAGCAGTACTTC. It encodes CASGGGLHSEQYF.

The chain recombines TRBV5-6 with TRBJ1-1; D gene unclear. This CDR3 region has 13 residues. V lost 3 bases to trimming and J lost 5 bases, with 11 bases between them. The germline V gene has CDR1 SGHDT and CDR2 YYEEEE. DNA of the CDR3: TGTGCCAGCAGCTCGAGGTGGACTACTGAAGCTTTCTTT. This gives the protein CASSSRWTTEAFF.

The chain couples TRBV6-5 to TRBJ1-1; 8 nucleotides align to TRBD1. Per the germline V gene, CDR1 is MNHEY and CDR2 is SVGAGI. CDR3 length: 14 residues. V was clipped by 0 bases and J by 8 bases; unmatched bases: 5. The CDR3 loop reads CASSYSNRGDEAFF. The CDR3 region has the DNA TGTGCCAGCAGTTACTCGAACAGGGGGGACGAAGCTTTCTTT.